This T cell receptor beta chain is from a study of tumor-infiltrating lymphocytes in primary liver carcinoma. In regard to this clonotype: A junction end diverges from the germline sequence, so it may reflect a read error.

Each 20-30 mg portion of unsorted bulk tissue served as the source for co-extraction of RNA and DNA. Sampling of every tumor involved five separate regions. These included the tumor centre. Uniformly, tumor samples exhibited a viable tumor cell fraction exceeding 85%. The template, 500 ng total RNA, yielded TCR beta cDNA made with a constant-region primer. Libraries of TCR beta came from three nested multiplex PCR rounds with slightly modified ARM-PCR. A C-beta reverse primer and TRBV1-TRBV30 forward primers served in each of the first two PCR rounds, at roughly 10 cycles apiece. MiXCR, run by TCRdb on the multiplex PCR reads, gives a single entry per CDR3 protein. Counted here are about 84,000 distinct CDR3 sequences, 60% to 75% occurring once; the ten biggest clones make up roughly 21%. The germline gives CDR1 SGHAT, CDR2 FQNNGV. The CDR3 runs 12 residues.

Sequencing was carried out using liver tumor tissue from sampling region 1. Specified subset: tumor region T1, superior pole. The origin of this receptor is a middle-aged man with primary liver carcinoma and hepatitis B virus infection. The chain recombines TRBV11-2 with TRBJ2-5; D remains unclear. The CDR3 is CANSLVEETQYF. CDR3 bases: TGTGCCAACAGCTTAGTGGAAGAGACCCAATACTTC.